These T cell receptor beta chains were read from a single sample in a study of beta chain features in type 1 diabetes. Using immunoSEQ multiplex PCR, the repertoire was profiled, and TCRdb retains in-frame clones only, with some absent. This sample has about 740,000 clones, with roughly an eighth found just once. Material: naive CD4+ T cells from blood. These receptors were obtained from a man between 18 and 35 years old with type 1 diabetes. Both conserved end residues are part of each CDR3. The D gene is left open where the match is weak. Clone size appears in some rows only: once, few, many, or a class for an expanded clone.

d_gene,len,abundance,v_gene,j_gene,CDR3nt,CDR3aa
.,13,.,TRBV30,TRBJ2-7,TGTGCCTGGAGTTCGGGACACTCCTACGAGCAGTACTTC,CAWSSGHSYEQYF
.,16,few,TRBV21-1,TRBJ1-1,TGTGCCAGCAGCAAAGCGGAGACAGGGTTGAACACTGAAGCTTTCTTT,CASSKAETGLNTEAFF
.,12,.,TRBV4-1,TRBJ1-6,TGCGCCAGCAGCCAAGGGGGGAGGGACCTCCACTTT,CASSQGGRDLHF
.,12,many,TRBV23-1,TRBJ1-3,TGCGCCAGCAGTCGGGACCGAAACACCATATATTTT,CASSRDRNTIYF
.,17,.,TRBV9,TRBJ2-4,TGTGCCAGCAGCCCACCCCGGGGGACCGACCTCAAAAACATTCAGTACTTC,CASSPPRGTDLKNIQYF
.,14,.,TRBV2,TRBJ2-2,TGTGCCAGCAGTGTAGGTCACAACACCGGGGAGCTGTTTTTT,CASSVGHNTGELFF
.,13,.,TRBV30,TRBJ1-5,TGTGCCTGGAGTTTGGGATTGGATCAGCCCCAGCATTTT,CAWSLGLDQPQHF
.,13,.,TRBV11-2,TRBJ2-7,TGTGCCAGCAGCTTAGGTTTAGGATACGAGCAGTACTTC,CASSLGLGYEQYF
.,15,few,TRBV5-1,TRBJ2-7,TGCGCCAGCAGCTACCGGGACTTATCCTCCTACGAGCAGTACTTC,CASSYRDLSSYEQYF
TRBD1,14,few,TRBV7-2,TRBJ1-2,TGTGCCAGCAGCCCGACAGGGGGGAACTATGGCTACACCTTC,CASSPTGGNYGYTF
.,15,few,TRBV7-9,TRBJ1-4,TGTGCCAGCAGCTCGTCCGGGACCGTGAATGAAAAACTGTTTTTT,CASSSSGTVNEKLFF
.,15,few,TRBV10-3,TRBJ2-7,TGTGCCATCAGTGCCGGGTGGTCGGACTCCTACGAGCAGTACTTC,CAISAGWSDSYEQYF
TRBD1,13,few,TRBV5-1,TRBJ1-1,TGCGCCAGCAGGGGACAGGAGAACACTGAAGCTTTCTTT,CASRGQENTEAFF
.,12,.,TRBV19,TRBJ2-7,TGTGCCAGTACCACCAAGTTTGGGGAGCAGTACTTC,CASTTKFGEQYF
TRBD2,17,few,TRBV7-2,TRBJ2-3,TGTGCCAGCAGCTTAGCGCTAGCGGGGGGCTACACAGATACGCAGTATTTT,CASSLALAGGYTDTQYF
.,10,many,TRBV30,TRBJ1-2,TGTGCCTTTTCATGGAATGGCTACACCTTC,CAFSWNGYTF
.,13,.,TRBV13,TRBJ2-3,TGTGCCAGCAGCTTAGCCAGGACAGATACGCAGTATTTT,CASSLARTDTQYF
.,14,few,TRBV29-1,TRBJ1-3,TGCAGCGTTGATGGACCGACGGGGGGAAACACCATATATTTT,CSVDGPTGGNTIYF
.,14,.,TRBV5-1,TRBJ2-3,TGCGCCAGCAGCTTGGGGCTAGTGACAGATACGCAGTATTTT,CASSLGLVTDTQYF
.,13,few,TRBV6-5,TRBJ1-5,TGTGCCAGCAGCCTACACAGGGATCAGCCCCAGCATTTT,CASSLHRDQPQHF
.,12,.,TRBV7-2,TRBJ1-6,TGTGCCAGCAGCGTCAGGGATTCACCCCTCCACTTT,CASSVRDSPLHF
.,14,few,TRBV14,TRBJ1-1,TGTGCCAGCAGCCAAGATATGCAGAGGACTGAAGCTTTCTTT,CASSQDMQRTEAFF